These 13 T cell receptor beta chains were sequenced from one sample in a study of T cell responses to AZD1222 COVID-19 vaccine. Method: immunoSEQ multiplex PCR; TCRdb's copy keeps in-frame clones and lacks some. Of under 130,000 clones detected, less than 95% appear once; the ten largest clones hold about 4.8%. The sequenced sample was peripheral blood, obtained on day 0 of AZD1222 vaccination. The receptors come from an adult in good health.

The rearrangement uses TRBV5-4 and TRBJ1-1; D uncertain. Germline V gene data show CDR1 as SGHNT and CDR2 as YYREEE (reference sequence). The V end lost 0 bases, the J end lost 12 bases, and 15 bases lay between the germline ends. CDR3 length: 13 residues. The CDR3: CASSLGQATRPFF. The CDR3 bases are TGTGCCAGCAGCTTGGGGCAGGCGACGAGACCTTTCTTT.

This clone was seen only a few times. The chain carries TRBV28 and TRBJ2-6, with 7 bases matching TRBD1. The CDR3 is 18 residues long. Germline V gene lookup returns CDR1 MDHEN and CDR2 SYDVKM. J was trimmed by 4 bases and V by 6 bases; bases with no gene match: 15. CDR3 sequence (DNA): TGTGCCAGCAGAAACAGGGGTTATAGGGGCGCCGGGGCCAACGTCCTGACTTTC. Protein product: CASRNRGYRGAGANVLTF. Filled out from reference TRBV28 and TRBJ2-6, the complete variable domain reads DVKVTQSSRYLVKRTGEKVFLECVQDMDHENMFWYRQDPGLGLRLIYFSYDVKMKEKGDIPEGYSVSREKKERFSLILESASTNQTSMYLCASRNRGYRGAGANVLTFGAGSRLTVL.

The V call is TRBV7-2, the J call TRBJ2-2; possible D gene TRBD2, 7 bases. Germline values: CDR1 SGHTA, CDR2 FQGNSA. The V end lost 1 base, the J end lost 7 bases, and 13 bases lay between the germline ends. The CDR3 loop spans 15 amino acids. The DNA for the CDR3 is TGTGCCAGCAGCTTAGGAGGGGGGGCCTTCGGGGAGCTGTTTTTT. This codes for CASSLGGGAFGELFF.

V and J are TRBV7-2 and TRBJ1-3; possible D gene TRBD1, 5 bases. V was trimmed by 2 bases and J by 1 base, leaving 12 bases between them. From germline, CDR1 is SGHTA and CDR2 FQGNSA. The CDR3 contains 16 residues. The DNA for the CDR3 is TGTGCCAGCAGCTTAAATGGGGGGTCTTCTGGAAACACCATATATTTT. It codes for CASSLNGGSSGNTIYF.

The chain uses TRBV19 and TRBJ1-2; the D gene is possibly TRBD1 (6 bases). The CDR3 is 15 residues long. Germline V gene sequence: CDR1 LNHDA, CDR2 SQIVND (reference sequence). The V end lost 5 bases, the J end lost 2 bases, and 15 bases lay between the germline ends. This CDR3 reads CASSPLQGPNYGYTF. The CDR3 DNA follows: TGTGCCAGTAGTCCCCTACAGGGTCCAAACTATGGCTACACCTTC.

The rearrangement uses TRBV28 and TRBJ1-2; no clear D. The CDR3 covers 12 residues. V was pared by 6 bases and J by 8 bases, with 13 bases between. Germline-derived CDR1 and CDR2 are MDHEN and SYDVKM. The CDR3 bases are TGTGCCAGCAGCCAAATAATGGGCGGCTACACCTTC. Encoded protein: CASSQIMGGYTF.

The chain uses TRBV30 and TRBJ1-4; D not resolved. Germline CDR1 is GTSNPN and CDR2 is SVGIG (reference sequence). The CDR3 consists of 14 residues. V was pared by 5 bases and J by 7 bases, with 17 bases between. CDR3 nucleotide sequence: TGTGCCTGGGGCGCGACTATTACGGGTGAAAAACTGTTTTTT. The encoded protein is CAWGATITGEKLFF.

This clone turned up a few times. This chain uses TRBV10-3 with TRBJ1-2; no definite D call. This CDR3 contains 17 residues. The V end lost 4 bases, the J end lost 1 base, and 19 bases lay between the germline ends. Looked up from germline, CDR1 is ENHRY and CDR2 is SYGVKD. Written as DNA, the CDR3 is TGTGCCATCAGTGGCGGGCAGCGACTCCGCTTTAACTATGGCTACACCTTC. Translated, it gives CAISGGQRLRFNYGYTF.

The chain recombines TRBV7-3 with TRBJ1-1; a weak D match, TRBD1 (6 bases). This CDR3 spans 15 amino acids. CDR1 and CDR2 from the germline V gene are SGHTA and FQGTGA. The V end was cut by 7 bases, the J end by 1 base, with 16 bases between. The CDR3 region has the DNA TGTGCCAGCATACAGGCAGGGGAATCGAACACTGAAGCTTTCTTT. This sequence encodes CASIQAGESNTEAFF.

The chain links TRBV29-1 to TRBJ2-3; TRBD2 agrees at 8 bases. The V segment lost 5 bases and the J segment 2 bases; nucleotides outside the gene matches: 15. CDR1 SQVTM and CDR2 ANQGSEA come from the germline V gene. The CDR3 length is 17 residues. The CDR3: CSVRPGERGQNTDTQYF. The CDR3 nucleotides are TGCAGCGTTCGGCCGGGGGAGCGGGGGCAAAACACAGATACGCAGTATTTT.

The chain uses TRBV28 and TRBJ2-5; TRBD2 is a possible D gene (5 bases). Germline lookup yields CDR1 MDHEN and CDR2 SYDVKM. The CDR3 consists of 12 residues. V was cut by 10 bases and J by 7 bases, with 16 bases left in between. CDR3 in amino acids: CATIRRRGTQYF. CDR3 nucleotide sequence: TGTGCCACAATCCGTCGTCGGGGGACCCAGTACTTC.

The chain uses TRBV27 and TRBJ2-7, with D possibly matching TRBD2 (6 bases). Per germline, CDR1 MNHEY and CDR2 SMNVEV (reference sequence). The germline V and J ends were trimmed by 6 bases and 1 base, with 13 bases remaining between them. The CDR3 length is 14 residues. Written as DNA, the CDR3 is TGTGCCAGCAGGGGGTTGGGGGGATCCTACGAGCAGTACTTC. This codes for CASRGLGGSYEQYF.

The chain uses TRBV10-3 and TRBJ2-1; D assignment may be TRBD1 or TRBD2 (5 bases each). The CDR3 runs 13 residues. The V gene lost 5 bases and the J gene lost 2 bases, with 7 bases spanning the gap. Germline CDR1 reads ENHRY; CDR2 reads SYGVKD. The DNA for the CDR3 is TGTGCCATCAGTTGGGGACCCTACAATGAGCAGTTCTTC. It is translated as CAISWGPYNEQFF.